This TCR beta chain was sequenced for a study of cytomegalovirus exposure and HLA in healthy donors. Broader study findings: As was reported, the classifier diagnosed cytomegalovirus status with high specificity and sensitivity. Cytomegalovirus association was listed for 164 TCR beta chains. There were some public TCRs occurring in many donors, but most TCR sequences were rare.

V dropped 2 bases and J dropped 9 bases, with 20 bases sitting between them. The CDR3 totals 14 residues. Germline-derived CDR1 and CDR2 are GTSNPN and SVGIG (reference sequence). The donors were part of the 120-subject validation cohort, which stood apart from the roughly 670-subject first cohort. As regards this clone: Its cognate antigen is unknown.

Method: immunoSEQ multiplex PCR; TCRdb's copy keeps in-frame clones and lacks some. Of about 160,000 clones in the sample, roughly 96% were seen once. The chain couples TRBV30 to TRBJ2-7; a weak D match, TRBD2 (7 bases). The sample was PBMCs. The receptor's source is a woman younger than 30 in good health and CMV-seronegative. CDR3 amino acids: CAWSKGGDNAGQYF. The CDR3 nucleotides read TGTGCCTGGAGTAAGGGGGGGGACAATGCCGGGCAGTACTTC.